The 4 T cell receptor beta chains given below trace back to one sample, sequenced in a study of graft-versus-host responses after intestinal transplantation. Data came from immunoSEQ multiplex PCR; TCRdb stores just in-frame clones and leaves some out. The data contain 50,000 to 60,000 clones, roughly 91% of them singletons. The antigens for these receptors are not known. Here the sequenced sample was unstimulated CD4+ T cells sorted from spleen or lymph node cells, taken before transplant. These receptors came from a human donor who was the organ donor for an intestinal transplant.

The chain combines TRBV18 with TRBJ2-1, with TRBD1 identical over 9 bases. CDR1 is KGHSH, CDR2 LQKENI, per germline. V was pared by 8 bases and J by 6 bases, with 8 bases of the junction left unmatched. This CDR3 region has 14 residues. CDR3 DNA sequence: TGTGCCAGCGCGCCGGGACAGGGCCGCAATGAGCAGTTCTTC. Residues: CASAPGQGRNEQFF.

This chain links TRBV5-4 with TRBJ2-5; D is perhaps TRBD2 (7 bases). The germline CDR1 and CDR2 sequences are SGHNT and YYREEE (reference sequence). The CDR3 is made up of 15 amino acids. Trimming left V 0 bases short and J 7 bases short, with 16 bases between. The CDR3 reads CASSLVSGEGGTQYF. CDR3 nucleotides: TGTGCCAGCAGCTTGGTATCCGGGGAGGGGGGGACCCAGTACTTC.

CDR3 nucleotide sequence: TGTGCCAGCAGCACTTTAGCGGGTAGCTCCTACGAGCAGTACTTC. Protein: CASSTLAGSSYEQYF. J is TRBJ2-7 and V is TRBV5-4; 7 bases agree with TRBD2. The germline gives CDR1 SGHNT, CDR2 YYREEE (reference sequence). The CDR3 is made up of 15 amino acids. V trimming: 4 bases; J trimming: 0 bases; junction bases outside the gene matches: 7. The full variable domain, with the rest looked up from reference TRBV5-4 and TRBJ2-7, is ETGVTQSPTHLIKTRGQQVTLRCSSQSGHNTVSWYQQALGQGPQFIFQYYREEENGRGNFPPRFSGLQFPNYSSELNVNALELDDSALYLCASSTLAGSSYEQYFGPGTRLTVT.

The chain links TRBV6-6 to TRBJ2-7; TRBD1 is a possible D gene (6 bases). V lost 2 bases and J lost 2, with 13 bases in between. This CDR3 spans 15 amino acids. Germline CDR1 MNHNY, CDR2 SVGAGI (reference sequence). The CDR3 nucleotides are TGTGCCAGCAGTTACAGGGCCGAGGGGGCCTACGAGCAGTACTTC. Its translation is CASSYRAEGAYEQYF.